This T cell receptor (beta chain) is from a study of T cells after yellow fever vaccination. This clonotype was found a few times. This CDR3 has 17 amino acids. Trimming stripped 0 bases from V and 2 bases from J, with 16 bases between. Germline lookup yields CDR1 MNHEY and CDR2 SVGAGI. TCRdb used MiXCR to reprocess the 5' RACE reads, holding one entry per CDR3 protein. The sample lists under 500,000 distinct CDR3 sequences, under 20% occurring once. This sequence was found in a man aged 18 to 30 who received the YFV17D yellow fever vaccine. This chain uses TRBV6-5 with TRBJ1-1, with D possibly being TRBD1 (5 bases). This specimen was PBMCs, taken before the yellow fever booster vaccination. CDR3 coding DNA: TGTGCCAGCAGTTACTCCGAGGTAGTAGGGGAAAACACTGAAGCTTTCTTT. Translating gives CASSYSEVVGENTEAFF.